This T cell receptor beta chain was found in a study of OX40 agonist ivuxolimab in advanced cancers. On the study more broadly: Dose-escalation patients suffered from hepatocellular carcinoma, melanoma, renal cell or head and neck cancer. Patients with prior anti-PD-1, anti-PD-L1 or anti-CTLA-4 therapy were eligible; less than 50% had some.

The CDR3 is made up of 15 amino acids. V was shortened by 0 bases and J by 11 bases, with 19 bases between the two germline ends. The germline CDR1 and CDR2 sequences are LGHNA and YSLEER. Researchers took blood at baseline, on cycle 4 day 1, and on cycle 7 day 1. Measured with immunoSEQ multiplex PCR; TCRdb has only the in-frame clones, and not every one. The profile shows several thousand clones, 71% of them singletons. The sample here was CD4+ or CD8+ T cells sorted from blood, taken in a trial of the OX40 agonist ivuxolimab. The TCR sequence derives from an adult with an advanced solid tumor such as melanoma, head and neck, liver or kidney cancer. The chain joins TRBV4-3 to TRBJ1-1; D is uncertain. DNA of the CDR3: TGCGCCAGCAGCCAAGATCACCATCCTCTTTCTTATGCTTTCTTT. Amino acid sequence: CASSQDHHPLSYAFF.